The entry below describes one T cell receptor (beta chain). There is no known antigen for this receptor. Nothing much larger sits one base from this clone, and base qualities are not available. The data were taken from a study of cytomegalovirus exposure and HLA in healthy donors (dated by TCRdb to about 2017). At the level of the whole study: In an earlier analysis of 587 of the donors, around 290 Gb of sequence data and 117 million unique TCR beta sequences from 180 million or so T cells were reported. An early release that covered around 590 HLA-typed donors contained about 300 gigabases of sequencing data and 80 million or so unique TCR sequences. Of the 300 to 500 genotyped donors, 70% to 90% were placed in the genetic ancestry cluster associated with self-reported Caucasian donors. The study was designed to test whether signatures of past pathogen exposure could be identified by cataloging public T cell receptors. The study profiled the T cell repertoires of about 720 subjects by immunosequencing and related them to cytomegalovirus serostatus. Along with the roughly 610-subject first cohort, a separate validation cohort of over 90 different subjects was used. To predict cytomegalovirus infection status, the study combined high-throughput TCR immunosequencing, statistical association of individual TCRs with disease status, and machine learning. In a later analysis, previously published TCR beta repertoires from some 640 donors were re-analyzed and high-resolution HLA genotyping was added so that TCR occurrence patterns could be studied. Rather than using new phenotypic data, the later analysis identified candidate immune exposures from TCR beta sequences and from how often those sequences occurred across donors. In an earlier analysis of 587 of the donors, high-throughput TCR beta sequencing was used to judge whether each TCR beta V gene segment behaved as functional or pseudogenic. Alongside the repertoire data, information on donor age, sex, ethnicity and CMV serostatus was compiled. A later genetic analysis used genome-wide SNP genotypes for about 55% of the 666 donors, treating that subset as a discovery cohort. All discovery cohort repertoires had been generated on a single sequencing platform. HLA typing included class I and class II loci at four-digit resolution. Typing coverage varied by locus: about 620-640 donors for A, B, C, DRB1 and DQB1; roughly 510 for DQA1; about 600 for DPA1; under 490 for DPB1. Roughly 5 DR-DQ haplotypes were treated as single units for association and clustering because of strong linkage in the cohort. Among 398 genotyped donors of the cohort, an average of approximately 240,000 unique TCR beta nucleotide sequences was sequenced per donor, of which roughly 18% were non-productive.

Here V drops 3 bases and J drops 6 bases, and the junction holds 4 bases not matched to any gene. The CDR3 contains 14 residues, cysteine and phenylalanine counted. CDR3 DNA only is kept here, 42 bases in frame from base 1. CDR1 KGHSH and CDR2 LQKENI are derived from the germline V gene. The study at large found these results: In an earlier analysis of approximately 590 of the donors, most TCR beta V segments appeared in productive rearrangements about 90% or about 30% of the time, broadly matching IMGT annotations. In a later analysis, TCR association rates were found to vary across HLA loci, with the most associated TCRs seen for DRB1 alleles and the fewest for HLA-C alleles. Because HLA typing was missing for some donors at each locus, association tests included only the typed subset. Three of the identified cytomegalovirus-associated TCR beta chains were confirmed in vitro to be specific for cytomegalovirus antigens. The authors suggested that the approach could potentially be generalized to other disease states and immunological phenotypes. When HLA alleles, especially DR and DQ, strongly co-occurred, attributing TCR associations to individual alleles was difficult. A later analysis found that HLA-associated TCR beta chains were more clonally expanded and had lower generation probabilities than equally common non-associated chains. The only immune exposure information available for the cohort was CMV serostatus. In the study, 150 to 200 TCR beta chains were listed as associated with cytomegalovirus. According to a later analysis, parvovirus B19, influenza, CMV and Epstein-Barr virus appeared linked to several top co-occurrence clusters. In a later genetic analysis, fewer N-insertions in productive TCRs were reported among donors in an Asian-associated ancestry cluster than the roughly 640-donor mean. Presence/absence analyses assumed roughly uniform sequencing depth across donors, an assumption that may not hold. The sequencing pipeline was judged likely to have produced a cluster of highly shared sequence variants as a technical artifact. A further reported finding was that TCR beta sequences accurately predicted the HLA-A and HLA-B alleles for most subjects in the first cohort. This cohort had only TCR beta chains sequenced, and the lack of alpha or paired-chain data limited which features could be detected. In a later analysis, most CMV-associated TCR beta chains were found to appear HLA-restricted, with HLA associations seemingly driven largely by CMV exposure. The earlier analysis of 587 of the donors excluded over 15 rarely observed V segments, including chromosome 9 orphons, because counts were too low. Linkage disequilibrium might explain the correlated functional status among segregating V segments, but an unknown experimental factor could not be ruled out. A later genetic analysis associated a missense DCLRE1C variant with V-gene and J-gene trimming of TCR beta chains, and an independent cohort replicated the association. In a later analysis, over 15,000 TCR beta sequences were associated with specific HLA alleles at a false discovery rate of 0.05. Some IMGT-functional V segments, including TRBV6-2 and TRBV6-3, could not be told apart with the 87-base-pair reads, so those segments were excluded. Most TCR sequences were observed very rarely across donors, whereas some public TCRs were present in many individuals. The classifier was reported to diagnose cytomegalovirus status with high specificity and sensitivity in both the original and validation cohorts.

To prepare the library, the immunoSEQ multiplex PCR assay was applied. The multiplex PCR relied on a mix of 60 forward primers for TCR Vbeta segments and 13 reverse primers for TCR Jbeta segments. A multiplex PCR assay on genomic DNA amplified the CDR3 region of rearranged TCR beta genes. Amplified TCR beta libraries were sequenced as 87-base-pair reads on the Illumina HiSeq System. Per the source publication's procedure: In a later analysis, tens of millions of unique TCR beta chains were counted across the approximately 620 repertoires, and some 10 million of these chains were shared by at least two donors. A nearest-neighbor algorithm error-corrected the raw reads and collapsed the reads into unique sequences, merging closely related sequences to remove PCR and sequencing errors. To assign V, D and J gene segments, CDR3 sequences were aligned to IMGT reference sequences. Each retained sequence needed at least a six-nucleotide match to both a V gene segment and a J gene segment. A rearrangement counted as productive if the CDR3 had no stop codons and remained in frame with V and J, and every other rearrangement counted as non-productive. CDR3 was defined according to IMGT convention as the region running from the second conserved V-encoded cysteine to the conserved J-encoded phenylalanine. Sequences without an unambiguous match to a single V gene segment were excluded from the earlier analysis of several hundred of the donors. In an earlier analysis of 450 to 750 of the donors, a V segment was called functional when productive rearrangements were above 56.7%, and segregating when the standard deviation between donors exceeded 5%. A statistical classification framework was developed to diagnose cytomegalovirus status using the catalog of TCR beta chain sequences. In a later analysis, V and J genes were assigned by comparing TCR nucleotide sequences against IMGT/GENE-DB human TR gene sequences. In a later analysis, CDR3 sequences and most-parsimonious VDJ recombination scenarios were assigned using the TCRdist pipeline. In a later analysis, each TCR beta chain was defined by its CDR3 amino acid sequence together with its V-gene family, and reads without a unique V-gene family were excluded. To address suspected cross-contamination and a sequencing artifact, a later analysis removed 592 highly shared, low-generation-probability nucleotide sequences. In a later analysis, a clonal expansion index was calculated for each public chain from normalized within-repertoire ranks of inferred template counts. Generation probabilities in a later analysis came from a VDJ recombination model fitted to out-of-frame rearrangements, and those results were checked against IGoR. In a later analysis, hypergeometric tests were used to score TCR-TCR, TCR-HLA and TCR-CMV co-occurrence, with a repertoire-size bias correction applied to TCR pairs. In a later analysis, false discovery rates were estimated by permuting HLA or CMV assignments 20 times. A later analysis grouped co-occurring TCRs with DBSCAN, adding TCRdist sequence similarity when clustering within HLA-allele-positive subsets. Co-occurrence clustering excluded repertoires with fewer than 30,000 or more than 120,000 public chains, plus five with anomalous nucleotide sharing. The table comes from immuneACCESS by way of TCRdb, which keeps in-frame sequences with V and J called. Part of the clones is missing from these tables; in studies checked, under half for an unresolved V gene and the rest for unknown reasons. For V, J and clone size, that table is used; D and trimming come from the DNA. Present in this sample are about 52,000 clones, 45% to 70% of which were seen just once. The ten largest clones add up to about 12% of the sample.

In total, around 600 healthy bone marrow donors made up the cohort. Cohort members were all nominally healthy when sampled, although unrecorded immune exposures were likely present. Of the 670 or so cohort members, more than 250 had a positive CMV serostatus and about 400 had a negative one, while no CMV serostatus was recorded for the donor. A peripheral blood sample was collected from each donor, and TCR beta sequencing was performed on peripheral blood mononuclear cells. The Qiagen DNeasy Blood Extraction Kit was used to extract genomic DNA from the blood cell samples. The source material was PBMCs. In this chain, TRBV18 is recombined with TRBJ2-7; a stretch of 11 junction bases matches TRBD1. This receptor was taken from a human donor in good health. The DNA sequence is TGTGCCAGCTCACCGGGGACAGGGGGTAGCGAGCAGTACTTC. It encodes CASSPGTGGSEQYF.